The clone carrying this T cell receptor beta chain showed up just once. Its target is not known. Produced via immunoSEQ multiplex PCR; TCRdb's table is partial and in-frame only. The sample shows roughly 48,000 clones, around 80% of them seen only once. This sample stems from a study of a mutant IDH1 vaccine in newly diagnosed glioma. As for the study in general: Vaccine administration was initiated 4-6 weeks following radiotherapy alone, or with temozolomide cycles. Most patients had radiochemotherapy with temozolomide before enrollment; others had one alone.

Time point indicated: week 35, safety follow-up. Doses of 300 ug of mutant IDH1 20-mer peptide were given with topical imiquimod. Administration of eight vaccinations to patients took place in weeks 1, 3, 5, 7, 11, 15, 19, 23. The CDR3 totals 14 residues. CDR1 and CDR2 (germline): KGHSH, LQKENI. Trimming shortened V by 2 bases and J by 1 base, and 9 bases separated the two germline ends. The V gene is TRBV18, the J gene TRBJ2-7; D is unresolved. This sample comprised PBMCs, obtained from a glioma patient whose treatment included an IDH1 peptide vaccine. The clonotype originates from a man aged 40-55 years with glioma. The CDR3 sequence: CASSPALGSYEQYV. The CDR3 DNA is TGTGCCAGCTCACCAGCCTTAGGTTCCTACGAGCAGTACGTC.